This T cell receptor (beta chain) was recovered during a study of blood T cell repertoires in COVID-19. Germline V lookup: CDR1 GTSNPN, CDR2 SVGIG (reference sequence). This CDR3 has 14 amino acids. The junction had 5 bases not matched to a gene; V was cut back by 5 bases and J by 7 bases. This table comes from immunoSEQ multiplex PCR, and its TCRdb copy is limited to in-frame clones, with some not included. The sample yields about 100,000 clones, approximately 90% seen once. The source of this sequence is a woman older than 75 with acute or convalescent COVID-19. The chain is built from TRBV30 and TRBJ2-1; 13 bases are shared with TRBD2. What was sequenced was peripheral blood. The CDR3 region is CAWGTSGVPNEQFF. In DNA form, the CDR3 reads TGTGCCTGGGGGACTAGCGGGGTACCTAATGAGCAGTTCTTC.